This T cell receptor (beta chain) was sequenced during a study of blood T cell repertoires in COVID-19. Germline CDR1 KGHSH, CDR2 LQKENI. Trimming took 6 bases from V and 0 from J, leaving 8 bases between them. The CDR3 covers 13 residues. Measured with immunoSEQ multiplex PCR; TCRdb has only the in-frame clones, and not every one. Counted here are roughly 300,000 clones, 87% occurring once; the ten biggest clones make up less than 9.5%. The specimen sequenced was peripheral blood. The sequence derives from a woman aged 45-65 years who had recovered from COVID-19. This rearrangement joins TRBV18 to TRBJ1-2; weak D call: TRBD1 (6 bases). DNA for the CDR3: TGTGCCAGCTCGGACAGAACTAACTATGGCTACACCTTC. Translating gives CASSDRTNYGYTF.